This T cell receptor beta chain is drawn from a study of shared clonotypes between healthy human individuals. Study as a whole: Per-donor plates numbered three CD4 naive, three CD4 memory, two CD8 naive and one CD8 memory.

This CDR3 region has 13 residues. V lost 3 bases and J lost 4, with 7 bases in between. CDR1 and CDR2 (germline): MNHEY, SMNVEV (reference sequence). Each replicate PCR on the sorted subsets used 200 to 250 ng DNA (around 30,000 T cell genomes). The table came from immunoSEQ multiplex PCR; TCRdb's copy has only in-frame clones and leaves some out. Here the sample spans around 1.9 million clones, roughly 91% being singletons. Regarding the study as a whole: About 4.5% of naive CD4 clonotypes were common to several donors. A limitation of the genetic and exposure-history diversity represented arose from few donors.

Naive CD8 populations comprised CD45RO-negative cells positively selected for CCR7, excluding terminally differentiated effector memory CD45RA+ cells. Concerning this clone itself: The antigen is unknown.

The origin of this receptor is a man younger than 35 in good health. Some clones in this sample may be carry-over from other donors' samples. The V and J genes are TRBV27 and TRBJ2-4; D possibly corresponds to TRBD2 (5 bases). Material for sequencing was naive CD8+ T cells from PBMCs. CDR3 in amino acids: CASSFGVKNIQYF. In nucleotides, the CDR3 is TGTGCCAGCAGTTTCGGGGTTAAAAACATTCAGTACTTC.